Listed here are 25 T cell receptor beta chains from one sample, sequenced in a study of T cells after yellow fever vaccination. TCRdb reprocessed the 5' RACE reads with MiXCR, giving one entry per CDR3 protein. Found here are hundreds of thousands of distinct CDR3 sequences, roughly 14% of them singletons; the top ten hold around an eighth. The sample was PBMCs, taken on the day of the yellow fever booster vaccination. These receptors were obtained from a man under 40 who received the YFV17D yellow fever vaccine.

J is TRBJ2-5 and V is TRBV5-1; 9 bases align to TRBD1. Germline lookup yields CDR1 SGHRS and CDR2 YFSETQ. V trimming: 3 bases; J trimming: 3 bases; junction bases outside the gene matches: 9. The CDR3 extends over 16 amino acids. The CDR3 nucleotides are TGCGCCAGCAGCTCACCGGGACAGGGCACCAAAGAGACCCAGTACTTC. Protein product: CASSSPGQGTKETQYF.

The CDR3 spells CSAYGTSGSQTQYF. DNA of the CDR3: TGCAGTGCATACGGGACTAGCGGGAGTCAGACCCAGTACTTC. The chain couples TRBV20-1 to TRBJ2-5; TRBD2 matches at 14 bases. The junction had 6 bases not matched to a gene; V was cut back by 6 bases and J by 6 bases. The germline gives CDR1 DFQATT, CDR2 SNEGSKA (reference sequence). The CDR3 runs to 14 residues.

This clonotype was counted only a few times. This chain joins TRBV18 and TRBJ2-7, with D unresolved. V was trimmed by 0 bases and J by 4 bases, leaving 7 bases between them. This CDR3 comprises 13 residues. Germline assignment: CDR1 KGHSH and CDR2 LQKENI. The CDR3 sequence: CASSPPSGYEQYF. The DNA of the CDR3 is TGTGCCAGCTCACCACCGTCCGGATACGAGCAGTACTTC.

The chain combines TRBV19 with TRBJ1-1; D ambiguous. Trimming left V 3 bases short and J 4 bases short, with 21 bases between. The length of the CDR3 is 17 residues. Germline-derived CDR1 and CDR2 are LNHDA and SQIVND (reference sequence). CDR3 coding DNA: TGTGCCAGTAGTATTGTTGGCAGGCGCCTCGGAGGCACTGAAGCTTTCTTT. Its translation: CASSIVGRRLGGTEAFF.

This clonotype was counted between two and nine times. The chain employs TRBV5-1 and TRBJ2-1, with 9 bases identical to TRBD2. V shed 3 bases and J 0 bases; nucleotides not matched to a gene: 7. Germline lookup yields CDR1 SGHRS and CDR2 YFSETQ. This CDR3 region has 17 residues. In nucleotides, the CDR3 is TGCGCCAGCAGCTGGGCGGCGGGAGGGGGCTCCTACAATGAGCAGTTCTTC. This codes for CASSWAAGGGSYNEQFF.

The chain uses TRBV6-1 and TRBJ2-5, with D perhaps TRBD2 (5 bases). CDR3 length: 13 amino acids. The germline CDR1 and CDR2 sequences are MNHNS and SASEGT. Deletions cut 5 bases from V and 5 bases from J, with 12 bases between. The CDR3 DNA sequence: TGTGCCAGCAGTCCCCAGGTAGCGGAGACCCAGTACTTC. Its protein product is CASSPQVAETQYF.

This clonotype has just a few counts. The V and J genes are TRBV4-3 and TRBJ1-1; maybe TRBD1 (5 bases). V lost 1 base to trimming and J lost 11 bases, with 14 bases between them. The CDR3 has 13 amino acids. Germline lookup yields CDR1 LGHNA and CDR2 YSLEER. The CDR3 nucleotides are TGCGCCAGCAGCCAAGCGAGGGACCATGGGGCTTTCTTT. Translated, it gives CASSQARDHGAFF.

This clonotype was seen at least ten times. The V and J genes are TRBV5-1 and TRBJ2-3; D not certain. The CDR3 is 17 amino acids. V lost 1 base and J lost 0, with 15 bases in between. Germline V lookup: CDR1 SGHRS, CDR2 YFSETQ. The DNA of the CDR3 is TGCGCCAGCAGCTTGCGCCCGAATTCTCCGAGCACAGATACGCAGTATTTT. The encoded protein is CASSLRPNSPSTDTQYF.

The rearrangement uses TRBV2 and TRBJ2-7; no firm D call. V was cut by 6 bases and J by 7 bases, with 25 bases left in between. From germline, CDR1 is SNHLY and CDR2 FYNNEI. This CDR3 has 16 residues. DNA of the CDR3: TGTGCCAGCAGCGCTGACCGCCTAGGACCCTTGGGGGAGCAGTACTTC. Translated: CASSADRLGPLGEQYF.

The sample holds a few counts of this clonotype. This chain uses TRBV29-1 with TRBJ2-7, with 10 bases fitting TRBD2. The CDR3 is 14 amino acids. The ends lost 2 bases at V and 8 bases at J; junction bases unmatched: 9. The V gene's germline CDR1 is SQVTM and CDR2 ANQGSEA. The CDR3: CSVERGAGGRKQYF. CDR3 nucleotides: TGCAGCGTTGAACGAGGAGCGGGAGGGAGAAAGCAGTACTTC.

This clonotype was found many times. Its ends do not fully match the called genes, so a read error is possible. This chain connects TRBV18 to TRBJ2-3; maybe TRBD2 (5 bases). CDR1 and CDR2 (germline): KGHSH, LQKENI. This CDR3 is built from 13 residues. CDR3 bases: TGCGCCAGCAGTCCCGGGGGCACAGATACGCAGTATTTT. This gives the protein CASSPGGTDTQYF.

The genes are TRBV18 and TRBJ1-2; D possibly corresponds to TRBD1 (5 bases). CDR3 length: 14 residues. Germline V lookup: CDR1 KGHSH, CDR2 LQKENI. The ends were cut back, 6 bases at V and 2 bases at J, with 13 bases in the middle. The CDR3 sequence: CASSPTGENYGYTF. The CDR3 DNA follows: TGTGCCAGCTCCCCCACGGGGGAGAACTATGGCTACACCTTC. Based on the CDR3 plus reference TRBV18 and TRBJ1-2, the full variable domain is NAGVMQNPRHLVRRRGQEARLRCSPMKGHSHVYWYRQLPEEGLKFMVYLQKENIIDESGMPKERFSAEFPKEGPSILRIQQVVRGDSAAYFCASSPTGENYGYTFGSGTRLTVV.

The sample holds a few counts of this clonotype. This sequence joins TRBV20-1 and TRBJ2-5; 13 bases line up with TRBD2. J lost 4 bases, V lost 3 bases, and 5 bases had no gene match. CDR3 size: 15 residues. Looked up from germline, CDR1 is DFQATT and CDR2 is SNEGSKA (reference sequence). This CDR3 reads CSARGTSGAGETQYF. The CDR3 bases are TGCAGTGCTAGGGGGACTAGCGGGGCAGGAGAGACCCAGTACTTC.

V usage is TRBV10-3 and J usage is TRBJ1-5; TRBD1 is a possible D gene (5 bases). Looked up from germline, CDR1 is ENHRY and CDR2 is SYGVKD. The CDR3 is 14 amino acids. The V end lost 4 bases, the J end lost 5 bases, and 12 bases lay between the germline ends. Here the CDR3 reads CAISASGRDQPQHF. Here the CDR3 DNA reads TGTGCCATCAGTGCATCGGGGCGCGATCAGCCCCAGCATTTT.

This clonotype was seen a handful of times. The genes are TRBV6-1 and TRBJ2-2; D call uncertain. Looked up from germline, CDR1 is MNHNS and CDR2 is SASEGT. CDR3 length equals 15 residues. Trimming took 7 bases from V and 1 from J, leaving 13 bases between them. The CDR3 is CASTRTGMNTGELFF. The DNA for the CDR3 is TGTGCCAGCACCCGAACCGGCATGAACACCGGGGAGCTGTTTTTT.

V and J are TRBV6-2 or TRBV6-3 and TRBJ2-7; D is uncertain. V shed 0 bases and J shed 7 bases, with 13 bases lying between them. Germline CDR1 reads MNHEY; CDR2 reads SVGEGT. This CDR3 is built from 14 residues. The CDR3 DNA follows: TGTGCCAGCAGTTACTCGAAGGTGGTCCCTGAGCAGTACTTC. It yields the protein CASSYSKVVPEQYF.

This clonotype was picked up a small number of times. The chain carries TRBV2 and TRBJ2-7, with 16 bases identical to TRBD2. The CDR3 is 21 amino acids. V dropped 8 bases and J dropped 4; count of bases not matched to a gene: 23. Germline V gene sequence: CDR1 SNHLY, CDR2 FYNNEI. CDR3 sequence reads: CASLGQTGTSGRAWDWYEQYF. In DNA form, the CDR3 reads TGTGCCAGCTTGGGACAGACCGGGACTAGCGGGAGGGCCTGGGATTGGTACGAGCAGTACTTC.

The gene calls are TRBV6-6 and TRBJ1-6; 8 bases map to TRBD1. V dropped 2 bases and J dropped 15; count of bases not matched to a gene: 3. Germline CDR1 is MNHNY and CDR2 is SVGAGI (reference sequence). The CDR3 contains 12 residues. The CDR3 loop reads CASSYGQGGLHF. DNA of the CDR3: TGTGCCAGCAGTTACGGACAGGGAGGCCTCCACTTT.

J is TRBJ1-1 and V is TRBV4-2; D remains unclear. This CDR3 is 15 amino acids long. Germline loops: CDR1 LGHNA, CDR2 YNFKEQ. V gave up 2 bases and J gave up 5 bases, with 15 bases separating them. CDR3 in amino acids: CASSQLIGKRTEAFF. CDR3 coding DNA: TGTGCCAGCAGCCAACTAATAGGGAAGAGGACTGAAGCTTTCTTT.

This clonotype has more than one count but fewer than ten. The chain joins TRBV20-1 to TRBJ2-1; TRBD1 aligns across 7 bases. This CDR3 region has 14 residues. V shed 8 bases, J shed 0 bases, and the junction held 7 bases outside the gene matches. The germline V gene encodes CDR1 DFQATT and CDR2 SNEGSKA (reference sequence). This CDR3 reads CSTGQSSSYNEQFF. The CDR3 nucleotides are TGCAGTACGGGACAGTCGAGCTCCTACAATGAGCAGTTCTTC.

DNA for the CDR3: TGTGCCAGCAGCCGCAGGGCCCGGGAGGACATTCAGTACTTC. Encoded protein: CASSRRAREDIQYF. V is TRBV12-3 or TRBV12-4 and J is TRBJ2-4; 7 nucleotides align to TRBD2. The CDR3 length is 14 residues. The J segment lost 8 bases and the V segment lost 6 bases, leaving 10 bases of the junction unmatched.

The chain joins TRBV3-1 to TRBJ2-3, with 7 positions matching TRBD2. Per the germline V gene, CDR1 is LGHDT and CDR2 is YNNKEL (reference sequence). The CDR3 covers 13 residues. The ends lost 7 bases at V and 7 bases at J; junction bases unmatched: 8. DNA for the CDR3: TGTGCCAGCACTGGGATAGCGGGTCATACGCAGTATTTT. Protein sequence: CASTGIAGHTQYF.

The chain carries TRBV6-2 or TRBV6-3 and TRBJ2-3; TRBD2 matches at 9 bases. This CDR3 has 16 amino acids. The ends lost 0 bases at V and 2 bases at J; junction bases unmatched: 3. CDR1 and CDR2 from the germline V gene are MNHEY and SVGEGT. CDR3 region: CASSYSAGGVTDTQYF. For the CDR3, the DNA is TGTGCCAGCAGTTACTCGGCGGGGGGGGTCACAGATACGCAGTATTTT.

CDR3 coding DNA: TGCGCCAGCAGTGAGGGCCTCAACACCGGGGAGCTGTTTTTT. Its protein is CASSEGLNTGELFF. The rearrangement links TRBV10-1 to TRBJ2-2, with unresolved D. V lost 2 bases and J lost 2, with 6 bases in between. The CDR3 extends over 14 amino acids. Germline CDR1 reads WNHNN; CDR2 reads SYGVQD (reference sequence).

In its sample, this clonotype was seen a few times. The chain joins TRBV12-3 or TRBV12-4 to TRBJ2-5; 7 bases agree with TRBD2. The CDR3 runs to 15 residues. Trimming at V came to 4 bases and at J to 5 bases, leaving 10 bases not matched to a gene. The DNA for the CDR3 is TGTGCCAGCAGTTGGGGGGGAACCCAATACGAGACCCAGTACTTC. This encodes CASSWGGTQYETQYF.